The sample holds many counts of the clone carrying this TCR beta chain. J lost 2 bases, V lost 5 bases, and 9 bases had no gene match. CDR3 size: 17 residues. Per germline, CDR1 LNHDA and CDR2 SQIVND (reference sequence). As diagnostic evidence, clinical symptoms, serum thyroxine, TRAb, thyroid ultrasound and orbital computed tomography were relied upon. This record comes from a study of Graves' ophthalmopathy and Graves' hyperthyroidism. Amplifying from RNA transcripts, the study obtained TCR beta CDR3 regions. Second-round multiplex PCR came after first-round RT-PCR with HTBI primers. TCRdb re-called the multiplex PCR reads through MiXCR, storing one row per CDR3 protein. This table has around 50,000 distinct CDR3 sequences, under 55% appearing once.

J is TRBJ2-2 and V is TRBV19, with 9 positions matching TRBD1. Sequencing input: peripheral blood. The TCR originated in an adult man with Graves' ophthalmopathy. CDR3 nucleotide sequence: TGTGCCAGTAGTGCATCAAACAGGGGGCTAAACACCGGGGAGCTGTTTTTT. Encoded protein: CASSASNRGLNTGELFF.